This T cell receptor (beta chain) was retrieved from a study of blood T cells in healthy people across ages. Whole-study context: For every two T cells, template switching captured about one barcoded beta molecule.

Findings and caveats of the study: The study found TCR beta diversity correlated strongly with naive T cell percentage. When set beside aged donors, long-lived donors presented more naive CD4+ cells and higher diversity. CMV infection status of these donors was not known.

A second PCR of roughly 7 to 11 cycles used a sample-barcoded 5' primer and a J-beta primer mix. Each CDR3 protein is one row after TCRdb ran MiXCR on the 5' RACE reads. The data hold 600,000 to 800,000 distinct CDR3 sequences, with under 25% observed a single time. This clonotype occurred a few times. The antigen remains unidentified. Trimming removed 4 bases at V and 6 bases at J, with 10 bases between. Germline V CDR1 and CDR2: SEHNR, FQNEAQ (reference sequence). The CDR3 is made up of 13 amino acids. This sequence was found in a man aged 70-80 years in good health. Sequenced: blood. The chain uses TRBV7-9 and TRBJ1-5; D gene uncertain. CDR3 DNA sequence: TGTGCCAGCAGCTCCCGAAGTAGTCAGCCCCAGCATTTT. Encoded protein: CASSSRSSQPQHF.